The 19 T cell receptor beta chains below all came from one sample that was sequenced in a study of STAT3 mutations in large granular lymphocyte leukemia. Their antigens are not known. Assay used: immunoSEQ multiplex PCR; TCRdb lists only in-frame clones, some missing. The sample shows around 8,000 clones, 91% of them seen only once. Study-wide findings and caveats: Every T-cell large granular lymphocyte leukemia patient had at least one immunodominant TCR beta clonotype.

Sample: peripheral blood mononuclear cells. The receptors stem from a man over 45 with T-cell large granular lymphocyte leukemia. Some clones in this sample may be carry-over from other donors' samples.

The J gene is TRBJ1-1, the V gene TRBV5-1; D ambiguous. CDR3 length equals 16 residues. The germline V and J ends were trimmed by 3 bases and 2 bases, with 17 bases remaining between them. Germline CDR1 is SGHRS and CDR2 is YFSETQ. CDR3 residues: CASSSTSGSFNTEAFF. CDR3 DNA sequence: TGCGCCAGCAGCTCGACTTCTGGGAGTTTTAACACTGAAGCTTTCTTT. The variable domain in full, with the rest retrieved from reference TRBV5-1 and TRBJ1-1, is KAGVTQTPRYLIKTRGQQVTLSCSPISGHRSVSWYQQTPGQGLQFLFEYFSETQRNKGNFPGRFSGRQFSNSRSEMNVSTLELGDSALYLCASSSTSGSFNTEAFFGQGTRLTVV.

This clone came up once. The chain recombines TRBV5-1 with TRBJ1-1; D call uncertain. V gave up 4 bases and J gave up 5 bases, with 15 bases separating them. This CDR3 is built from 14 residues. The V gene's germline CDR1 is SGHRS and CDR2 YFSETQ. CDR3 protein: CASSRSVGSTEAFF. CDR3 bases: TGCGCCAGCAGCCGATCTGTGGGGTCAACTGAAGCTTTCTTT.

The chain recombines TRBV7-9 with TRBJ2-1; D is perhaps TRBD1 or TRBD2 (5 bases each). Germline CDR1 SEHNR, CDR2 FQNEAQ (reference sequence). The CDR3 length is 15 residues. Trimming cost V 3 bases and J 4 bases, with 13 bases left between them. CDR3 sequence reads: CASSLYRGRYNEQFF. CDR3 nucleotides: TGTGCCAGCAGCTTGTACCGGGGCAGATACAATGAGCAGTTCTTC.

This chain links TRBV29-1 with TRBJ2-3, with TRBD2 identical over 8 bases. CDR1 is SQVTM, CDR2 ANQGSEA, per germline. The CDR3 has 12 residues. In DNA, the CDR3 is TGCACCGGGGGGGTTAGCACAGATACGCAGTATTTT. Residues: CTGGVSTDTQYF.

V and J are TRBV7-9 and TRBJ2-7, with TRBD2 matching over 11 bases. Looked up from germline, CDR1 is SEHNR and CDR2 is FQNEAQ (reference sequence). The V and J ends lost 5 bases and 1 base, in that order; junction bases with no gene match: 7. CDR3 length: 16 residues. CDR3 sequence (DNA): TGTGCCAGCAGCACCCCCCTAGCGGGGGGATCCTACGAGCAGTACTTC. It encodes CASSTPLAGGSYEQYF.

This chain links TRBV5-6 with TRBJ1-2; TRBD1 might be the D (6 bases). CDR1 is SGHDT and CDR2 is YYEEEE in the germline V gene. The CDR3 has 17 amino acids. Deletions cut 0 bases from V and 0 bases from J, with 15 bases between. The CDR3 bases are TGTGCCAGCAGCTTGGAGACAGGCAGAACTTCTAACTATGGCTACACCTTC. Translation: CASSLETGRTSNYGYTF.

V is TRBV28 and J is TRBJ2-6; 7 positions agree with TRBD1. Germline V gives CDR1 MDHEN, CDR2 SYDVKM. The CDR3 is 15 amino acids. V was clipped by 6 bases and J by 4 bases; unmatched bases: 6. The CDR3 DNA is TGTGCCAGCAGCCCAGGGGGTCGAGGGGCCAACGTCCTGACTTTC. Translation gives CASSPGGRGANVLTF.

The rearrangement joins TRBV9 to TRBJ2-5; possible D gene TRBD1, 6 bases. V lost 4 bases and J lost 2, with 15 bases in between. This CDR3 has 15 residues. CDR1 is SGDLS, CDR2 YYNGEE, per germline. The CDR3 reads CASSFAGVPQETQYF. The CDR3 nucleotides read TGTGCCAGCAGCTTCGCAGGGGTCCCGCAAGAGACCCAGTACTTC. Full variable domain (missing parts from reference TRBV9 and TRBJ2-5): DSGVTQTPKHLITATGQRVTLRCSPRSGDLSVYWYQQSLDQGLQFLIQYYNGEERAKGNILERFSAQQFPDLHSELNLSSLELGDSALYFCASSFAGVPQETQYFGPGTRLLVL.

V usage is TRBV5-1 and J usage is TRBJ1-3; maybe TRBD1 (5 bases). The germline gives CDR1 SGHRS, CDR2 YFSETQ. This CDR3 spans 15 amino acids. The V end was cut by 6 bases, the J end by 0 bases, with 13 bases between. The CDR3 bases are TGCGCCAGCACCCTTAGGGGCGGCTCTGGAAACACCATATATTTT. This gives the protein CASTLRGGSGNTIYF.

The chain uses TRBV7-9 and TRBJ1-2; D is uncertain. V gave up 1 base and J gave up 5 bases, with 20 bases separating them. Germline values: CDR1 SEHNR, CDR2 FQNEAQ (reference sequence). CDR3 size: 17 residues. The CDR3 DNA is TGTGCCAGCAGCTTAGTAGCTAACCGACTCATGGGGTATGGCTACACCTTC. As protein: CASSLVANRLMGYGYTF. Supplemented by reference TRBV7-9 and TRBJ1-2, the full variable domain reads DTGVSQNPRHKITKRGQNVTFRCDPISEHNRLYWYRQTLGQGPEFLTYFQNEAQLEKSRLLSDRFSAERPKGSFSTLEIQRTEQGDSAMYLCASSLVANRLMGYGYTFGSGTRLTVV.

The gene calls are TRBV5-4 and TRBJ1-1, with D hard to call. This CDR3 is built from 12 residues. Germline V CDR1 and CDR2: SGHNT, YYREEE (reference sequence). Trimming cost V 4 bases and J 1 base, with 5 bases left between them. CDR3 bases: TGTGCCAGCAGCCCAGGGAACACTGAAGCTTTCTTT. This translates into CASSPGNTEAFF.

In nucleotides, the CDR3 is TGCGCCAGCAGCCCTGGACTAGCGGGGGGTCCACAAGAGACCCAGTACTTC. Its protein product is CASSPGLAGGPQETQYF. V is TRBV5-1 and J is TRBJ2-5; 14 bases agree with TRBD2. CDR1 SGHRS and CDR2 YFSETQ come from the germline V gene. The CDR3 sequence is 17 residues long. The V segment lost 4 bases and the J segment 2 bases; nucleotides outside the gene matches: 7.

The chain employs TRBV5-6 and TRBJ1-4; perhaps TRBD1 as D (6 bases). The germline V gene has CDR1 SGHDT and CDR2 YYEEEE. The CDR3 has 17 residues. Trimming pared 3 bases from V and 2 bases from J, leaving 17 bases between. The CDR3 loop reads CASSSDPTGATNEKLFF. Written as DNA, the CDR3 is TGTGCCAGCAGCTCGGACCCTACGGGGGCTACTAATGAAAAACTGTTTTTT. Drawing the rest from reference TRBV5-6 and TRBJ1-4, the complete variable domain is DAGVTQSPTHLIKTRGQQVTLRCSPKSGHDTVSWYQQALGQGPQFIFQYYEEEERQRGNFPDRFSGHQFPNYSSELNVNALLLGDSALYLCASSSDPTGATNEKLFFGSGTQLSVL.

V is TRBV14 and J is TRBJ2-3; possible D gene TRBD2, 6 bases. Germline lookup yields CDR1 SGHDN and CDR2 FVKESK. The CDR3 totals 17 residues. The V and J ends lost 0 bases and 1 base respectively, with 14 bases between them. The CDR3 reads CASSQDRGRPRTDTQYF. CDR3 sequence (DNA): TGTGCCAGCAGCCAAGATCGGGGGAGGCCGCGCACAGATACGCAGTATTTT.

The chain employs TRBV19 and TRBJ2-7; 7 bases are shared with TRBD1. The CDR3 sequence is 14 residues long. With 3 bases clipped from V and 1 base from J, the junction kept 3 bases outside the gene matches. From germline, CDR1 is LNHDA and CDR2 SQIVND (reference sequence). The CDR3 protein is CASSIQGQSYEQYF. CDR3 coding DNA: TGTGCCAGTAGTATCCAGGGACAGTCCTACGAGCAGTACTTC.

V usage is TRBV5-1 and J usage is TRBJ1-2; 8 bases agree with TRBD1. V trimming: 3 bases; J trimming: 2 bases; junction bases outside the gene matches: 6. The CDR3 covers 15 residues. Germline values: CDR1 SGHRS, CDR2 YFSETQ. The CDR3, as DNA: TGCGCCAGCAGCTCGGATGCAGGGGGCAACTATGGCTACACCTTC. Translated: CASSSDAGGNYGYTF.

This clone was detected only once. DNA of the CDR3: TGCGCCAGCAGTCTCCGGGGAGGGTCGGGAGAGACCCAGTACTTC. As protein: CASSLRGGSGETQYF. The chain combines TRBV5-1 with TRBJ2-5; TRBD2 aligns across 7 bases. The germline gives CDR1 SGHRS, CDR2 YFSETQ. The J segment lost 4 bases and the V segment lost 5 bases, leaving 11 bases of the junction unmatched. This CDR3 contains 15 residues.

The V call is TRBV6-4, the J call TRBJ2-3; perhaps TRBD2 as D (5 bases). Germline V CDR1 and CDR2: MRHNA, SNTAGT. V shed 5 bases and J shed 6 bases, with 12 bases lying between them. The CDR3 is made up of 13 amino acids. This chain's CDR3 is CASSPLEGDTQYF. The CDR3 region has the DNA TGTGCCAGCAGTCCCTTAGAGGGCGATACGCAGTATTTT.

The chain couples TRBV7-9 to TRBJ2-7; TRBD1 is a possible D gene (6 bases). V lost 2 bases and J 2 bases, leaving 10 bases between the germline ends. Germline loops: CDR1 SEHNR, CDR2 FQNEAQ (reference sequence). CDR3 size: 14 residues. The CDR3 nucleotides are TGTGCCAGCAGCTTAAGGGGGATAACCTACGAGCAGTACTTC. Its protein product is CASSLRGITYEQYF. Drawing the rest from reference TRBV7-9 and TRBJ2-7, the complete variable domain is DTGVSQNPRHKITKRGQNVTFRCDPISEHNRLYWYRQTLGQGPEFLTYFQNEAQLEKSRLLSDRFSAERPKGSFSTLEIQRTEQGDSAMYLCASSLRGITYEQYFGPGTRLTVT.